This T cell receptor beta chain came from a study of blood T cells in healthy people across ages. Broader study findings: Donors of long life had a larger count of naive CD4+ cells and greater diversity than aged donors.

Trimming at V came to 5 bases and at J to 7 bases, leaving 4 bases not matched to a gene. This CDR3 region has 13 residues. Turning to this clonotype: Antigen: not known.

It was with a sample-barcoded 5' primer and a J-beta primer mix that a second PCR of about 6 to 11 cycles was run. Tags on each cDNA molecule came from a template-switch adaptor with 12 random nucleotides. MiXCR, run by TCRdb on the 5' RACE reads, gives a single entry per CDR3 protein. The sample includes roughly 860,000 distinct CDR3 sequences, around 62% seen only once; the top ten take 28%. Each sample had at least 6.5 million PBMCs isolated. The authors extracted at least 5.5 micrograms of total RNA per sample. The receptor's source is a man between 25 and 39 years old in good health. Material for sequencing was blood. V gene TRBV12-3 or TRBV12-4 combines with J gene TRBJ2-2; 7 bases agree with TRBD1. The DNA for the CDR3 is TGTGCCAGCAGTCCCCAGGGGGTCGGGGAGCTGTTTTTT. Translating it yields CASSPQGVGELFF.